This T cell receptor beta chain was profiled in a study of technical replicates of blood from a few donors. Germline assignment: CDR1 SGHAT and CDR2 FQNNGV. The CDR3 has 16 amino acids. With V trimmed by 5 bases and J by 3 bases, 10 bases remained unmatched. The assay was immunoSEQ multiplex PCR, and TCRdb's table has in-frame clones only and misses some. The profile shows around 83,000 clones, around 94% of them singletons. The chain employs TRBV11-2 and TRBJ2-7; TRBD2 matches 10 bases. Sequencing input: T cells isolated from PBMCs. The sequence was obtained from a human donor in good health. CDR3 DNA: TGTGCCAGCAGCATCTACTTAGCGGGAGGAAACTACGAGCAGTACTTC. Protein: CASSIYLAGGNYEQYF.